The 5 T cell receptor beta chains given below trace back to one sample, sequenced in a study of cytomegalovirus exposure and HLA in healthy donors. Primers for the PCR totalled 60 Vbeta and 13 Jbeta. Some clones are missing from TCRdb's copy, which holds only in-frame ones; the method was immunoSEQ multiplex PCR. Of around 150,000 clones in the sample, about 72% were seen once. Sequenced material: PBMCs. These receptors were taken from a man aged 35 to 55 in good health and CMV-seronegative.

Of note for this clone: This specimen includes other DNA sequences encoding the same CDR3. The gene calls are TRBV9 and TRBJ2-7, with 10 bases matching TRBD2. CDR1 SGDLS and CDR2 YYNGEE come from the germline V gene. Germline trimming cut 0 bases from V and 0 bases from J; bases unmatched to any gene: 0. The CDR3 has 15 amino acids. CDR3 DNA sequence: TGTGCCAGCAGCGTAGGGACTAGCGGCTCCTACGAGCAGTACTTC. Translation gives CASSVGTSGSYEQYF. Full variable domain (rest looked up from reference TRBV9 and TRBJ2-7): DSGVTQTPKHLITATGQRVTLRCSPRSGDLSVYWYQQSLDQGLQFLIQYYNGEERAKGNILERFSAQQFPDLHSELNLSSLELGDSALYFCASSVGTSGSYEQYFGPGTRLTVT.

This chain uses TRBV2 with TRBJ1-2, with a possible D match to TRBD1 (6 bases). The CDR3 sequence is 16 residues long. V gave up 6 bases and J gave up 0 bases, with 17 bases separating them. Looked up from germline, CDR1 is SNHLY and CDR2 is FYNNEI. The CDR3 DNA follows: TGTGCCAGCAGCGGGGGGGCAGGGCCCCCTAACTATGGCTACACCTTC. This codes for CASSGGAGPPNYGYTF.

The chain employs TRBV5-1 and TRBJ2-3, with 8 nucleotides matching TRBD2. The germline CDR1 and CDR2 sequences are SGHRS and YFSETQ. The CDR3 sequence is 18 residues long. J gave up 0 bases and V 1 base, and 10 bases lay outside the gene matches. The CDR3 nucleotides read TGCGCCAGCAGCTTGAACGTCTGGGGCGGGGGGAGCACAGATACGCAGTATTTT. It is translated as CASSLNVWGGGSTDTQYF.

The chain combines TRBV13 with TRBJ1-5, with unresolved D. Germline CDR1 and CDR2: PRHDT and FYEKMQ (reference sequence). The CDR3 length is 13 residues. The V and J ends lost 4 bases and 3 bases respectively, with 7 bases between them. The CDR3 reads CASSSGTNQPQHF. The CDR3 DNA is TGTGCCAGCAGCTCGGGAACCAATCAGCCCCAGCATTTT.

The chain recombines TRBV7-2 with TRBJ2-7, with D unclear. Trimming left V 0 bases short and J 0 bases short, with 6 bases between. The germline CDR1 and CDR2 sequences are SGHTA and FQGNSA. The CDR3 spans 14 residues. CDR3 DNA: TGTGCCAGCAGCTTAGCGCTAGACTCCTACGAGCAGTACTTC. Amino acids: CASSLALDSYEQYF.